Shown below are 5 T cell receptor beta chains from a single sample sequenced in a study of monozygotic twins with inflammatory bowel disease. Using the 5' RACE reads, TCRdb records one entry per CDR3 protein without DNA. The specimen's table records about 160,000 distinct CDR3 sequences. Sequenced input: blood. The receptors come from a human donor with ulcerative colitis or Crohn's disease, or a healthy co-twin of an affected twin (not recorded which).

The CDR3: CASSLVAGLRTGELFF. The chain joins TRBV5-4 to TRBJ2-2; the TCRdb call, TRBD2, lacks DNA for checking. CDR3 length: 16 amino acids. Germline values: CDR1 SGHNT, CDR2 YYREEE (reference sequence).

The chain employs TRBV7-8 and TRBJ2-1; TCRdb calls TRBD2, which cannot be checked without DNA. The CDR3 loop spans 18 amino acids. The germline CDR1 and CDR2 sequences are SGHVS and FQNEAQ. Here the CDR3 reads CASSLLAIAGAVYNEQFF.

V usage is TRBV20-1 and J usage is TRBJ2-2; TCRdb gives TRBD2 as the D gene, but with no DNA this cannot be confirmed. Germline V CDR1 and CDR2: DFQATT, SNEGSKA (reference sequence). The CDR3 consists of 20 residues. CDR3 in amino acids: CSARGWGLRTSGRVDGELFF.

The chain links TRBV6-2 or TRBV6-3 to TRBJ1-4. The CDR3 covers 14 residues. Per germline, CDR1 MNHEY and CDR2 SVGEGT. The CDR3 loop is CARRDGATNEKLFF.

The chain couples TRBV4-1 to TRBJ1-4. The CDR3 is 17 residues long. Germline lookup yields CDR1 MGHRA and CDR2 YSYEKL. The CDR3 is CASSQAGNPATNEKLFF.